The table lists the clone carrying this T cell receptor (beta chain) with many counts. The data originate from a study of regulatory T cells in long-lasting Graves disease. To make TCR beta libraries, researchers used iRepertoire HTBI primers and Arm-PCR of CDR3 regions. Using its own MiXCR run on the multiplex PCR reads, TCRdb lists one record per CDR3 protein. There are about 470,000 distinct CDR3 sequences in the sample; roughly 21% occur only once, and around 7% lies in the top ten. V dropped 4 bases and J dropped 3 bases, with 13 bases sitting between them. Germline-derived CDR1 and CDR2 are MDHEN and SYDVKM. The CDR3 loop spans 14 amino acids. Time point of the sample: persistent/refractory GD, antithyroid drugs over 5 years with positive TRAb. PBMC-derived RNA was used for the TCR library.

The receptor's source is a female donor with Graves disease. The sequencing here drew on peripheral blood mononuclear cells (PBMCs), taken when the disease was refractory, from a patient treated with antithyroid drugs. The chain employs TRBV28 and TRBJ2-7, with no clear D. CDR3 nucleotide sequence: TGTGCCAGCAGTTCAAGGGATCAATTCTACGAGCAGTACTTC. Residues: CASSSRDQFYEQYF. The variable domain in full, completed from reference TRBV28 and TRBJ2-7, reads DVKVTQSSRYLVKRTGEKVFLECVQDMDHENMFWYRQDPGLGLRLIYFSYDVKMKEKGDIPEGYSVSREKKERFSLILESASTNQTSMYLCASSSRDQFYEQYFGPGTRLTVT.